Described below is a single T cell receptor (beta chain) sequence and its context. Its antigen is as yet unknown. The CDR3 totals 13 residues. The V end lost 3 bases, the J end lost 0 bases, and 3 bases lay between the germline ends. Germline CDR1 and CDR2: LNHDA and SQIVND (reference sequence). Treatment described: some 19 received Ad26.COV2.S at low or high dose, single or two shots; about 5 received placebo; per-sample allocation not given. On day 63 after the first injection, vaccine and placebo recipients gave samples. Ad26.COV2.S expressed prefusion-stabilized spike from the original Wuhan strain. The data were taken from a study of Ad26.COV2.S vaccination and SARS-CoV-2 variants. Notes on the study in general: Placebo and vaccine recipients had non-spike TCR breadth that was similar. After vaccination, reports described spike-specific CD8+ and CD4+ T cell responses as showing substantial breadth.

The repertoire was sequenced with immunoSEQ multiplex PCR; TCRdb's copy has only in-frame clones and lacks some. The sample lists approximately 480,000 clones; approximately 88% were seen once. V and J are TRBV19 and TRBJ2-4; D remains ambiguous. The sequence was collected from a person between 18 and 65 years old who received the Ad26.COV2.S COVID-19 vaccine or a placebo. The sequencing used peripheral blood, collected in a trial of Ad26.COV2.S vaccine versus placebo. The CDR3 spells CASSISAKNIQYF. The CDR3 coding sequence is TGTGCCAGTAGTATCTCAGCCAAAAACATTCAGTACTTC.